A selection of T cell receptor beta chains follows, all from one sample in a study of T cell repertoires in cytomegalovirus infection. TCRdb reprocessed the reads via MiXCR and lists one record per CDR3 protein. This table holds approximately 500,000 distinct CDR3 sequences, less than 30% found once. The sequenced sample was PBMCs. Receptors were obtained from a human donor in good health (CMV status not recorded). Some clones in this sample may be carry-over from other donors' samples. Each CDR3 is given with its conserved first and last residue. D genes are given only for firm matches. The size of a clone is reported for some rows only, either as once, few or many, or as a class for expanded clones.

cdr3_nt cdr3_aa v_call d_call clone_size j_call
TGTGCCTGGGCGGTGGGAAGCAATCAGCCCCAGCATTTT CAWAVGSNQPQHF TRBV30 NA few TRBJ1-5
TGTGCCAGCAGCGATTGGACAGGGCGACAGCCCCAGCATTTT CASSDWTGRQPQHF TRBV7-9 TRBD1 NA TRBJ1-5
TGTGCCAGCAGTACCGGGACAGGGCATCAGCCCCAGCATTTT CASSTGTGHQPQHF TRBV6-5 TRBD1 NA TRBJ1-5
TGTGCCAGCAGCTTAGGGCAGGCGGATTCACCCCTCCACTTT CASSLGQADSPLHF TRBV7-6 NA few TRBJ1-6
TGTGCCAGCAGCCTAGGATACTTAGAAAAACTGTTTTTT CASSLGYLEKLFF TRBV7-2 NA NA TRBJ1-4
TGTGCCAGCAGCCGGGACAGAAGCACAGATACGCAGTATTTT CASSRDRSTDTQYF TRBV7-9 TRBD1 many TRBJ2-3
TGTGCCAGCAGGGGACTAGCGGGAGATTCTGCGGATGAGCAGTCCTTC CASRGLAGDSADEQSF TRBV12-3/TRBV12-4 TRBD2 NA TRBJ2-1
TGTGCCAGCAGCTGGGGACTAGCGGGCACAGATACGCAGTATTTT CASSWGLAGTDTQYF TRBV7-2 TRBD2 few TRBJ2-3
TGTGCTAGTGGTTTGGAGAGGGTTAAGAACACCGGGGAGCTGTTTTTT CASGLERVKNTGELFF TRBV12-5 NA NA TRBJ2-2
TGCAGTGCTAGAGATCGTGGGAAGGGCATATCCGATACGCAGTATTTT CSARDRGKGISDTQYF TRBV20-1 NA few TRBJ2-3
TGTGCCAGCAGCTTACTAGCGGGAGGCACTGGGACAGATACGCAGTATTTT CASSLLAGGTGTDTQYF TRBV7-2 TRBD2 NA TRBJ2-3